The table lists the clone carrying this TCR beta chain with many counts. The target antigen is unknown. The data stem from a study of T-cell memory formation after mild COVID-19. Whole-study context: Clustering of TCRs was largely donor specific. Study-wide findings and caveats: Contracting clones from day 15 to 85 had balanced CD4/CD8; later expanders favoured CD4+. Certain responding clones were present in pre-infection memory, suggesting participation of cross-reactive memory.

From germline, CDR1 is SGHNT and CDR2 YENEEA. V was shortened by 0 bases and J by 6 bases, with 5 bases between the two germline ends. The CDR3 length is 13 residues. The authors produced TCR alpha and TCR beta cDNA libraries with sample barcodes and UMIs by 5'RACE using constant-segment primers. Using its own MiXCR run on the 5' RACE reads, TCRdb lists one record per CDR3 protein. The sample records approximately 290,000 distinct CDR3 sequences, around 8% being singletons. This chain uses TRBV11-3 with TRBJ2-2; D gene ambiguous. This TCR derives from a man in his late teens or twenties who had mild COVID-19 (a few samples of this study predate the infection). Cell type and time point are not known. What was sequenced was PBMCs or a T cell subset sorted from them (not recorded which). CDR3 loop: CASSLELAGELFF. The CDR3 nucleotides read TGTGCCAGCAGCTTAGAGCTTGCCGGGGAGCTGTTTTTT.